Each of the 21 T cell receptor beta chains below was sequenced from the same sample in a study of blood T cell repertoires in COVID-19. Profiling relied on immunoSEQ multiplex PCR, and the TCRdb table lists in-frame clones only, not all of them. The repertoire has roughly 250,000 clones, under 85% of them found once; the top ten carry about 0.9%. The sample taken for sequencing was peripheral blood. These receptors all come from a human donor with COVID-19, enrolled during active disease. The donor label of this sample is uncertain.

The genes are TRBV16 and TRBJ1-2, with 8 bases that match TRBD1. The V gene end was trimmed by 3 bases and the J gene end by 3 bases; junction bases not matched to a gene: 3. CDR1 is KGHSY, CDR2 FQNENV, per germline. The CDR3 is made up of 14 amino acids. This CDR3 is CASSHSDRDYGYTF. In DNA, the CDR3 is TGTGCCAGCAGCCATTCGGACAGGGACTATGGCTACACCTTC.

The rearrangement links TRBV27 to TRBJ1-2, with D unresolved. The V end lost 2 bases, the J end lost 3 bases, and 7 bases lay between the germline ends. The CDR3 extends over 13 amino acids. Germline V CDR1 and CDR2: MNHEY, SMNVEV (reference sequence). The CDR3 protein is CASSLKRDYGYTF. CDR3 DNA: TGTGCCAGCAGTTTAAAGCGTGACTATGGCTACACCTTC.

The chain recombines TRBV4-3 with TRBJ2-1; D gene uncertain. Germline values: CDR1 LGHNA, CDR2 YSLEER. CDR3 length: 15 amino acids. V shed 0 bases and J shed 3 bases, with 9 bases lying between them. As DNA, the CDR3 is TGCGCCAGCAGCCAAGATTTGGCGGACTACAATGAGCAGTTCTTC. Encoded protein: CASSQDLADYNEQFF.

This sequence joins TRBV27 and TRBJ1-5; a possible D gene is TRBD1 (5 bases). CDR3 length: 18 residues. CDR1 is MNHEY and CDR2 is SMNVEV in the germline V gene (reference sequence). V lost 5 bases and J 0 bases, leaving 20 bases between the germline ends. CDR3 in DNA: TGTGCCAGCAGTCCCGAGAGGGTACGGGGGAGTAGCAATCAGCCCCAGCATTTT. This encodes CASSPERVRGSSNQPQHF.

The chain links TRBV19 to TRBJ2-2; D perhaps matches TRBD1 (6 bases). This CDR3 has 15 residues. CDR1 is LNHDA and CDR2 is SQIVND in the germline V gene (reference sequence). V was clipped by 1 base and J by 4 bases, with 10 bases between them. The CDR3 nucleotides are TGTGCCAGTAGTATAGGAGAAGGGGGCACCGGGGAGCTGTTTTTT. Its translation: CASSIGEGGTGELFF.

The V gene is TRBV5-1, the J gene TRBJ2-1; no reliable D call. Deletions cut 0 bases from V and 0 bases from J, with 7 bases between. CDR1 SGHRS and CDR2 YFSETQ come from the germline V gene. This CDR3 has 15 amino acids. The CDR3 sequence: CASSLVPGSYNEQFF. The CDR3 DNA is TGCGCCAGCAGCTTGGTACCGGGCTCCTACAATGAGCAGTTCTTC.

The V and J genes are TRBV10-3 and TRBJ1-5, with a tentative D call TRBD1 (6 bases). Germline assignment: CDR1 ENHRY and CDR2 SYGVKD. Trimming took 6 bases from V and 3 from J, leaving 15 bases between them. There are 15 residues in the CDR3. This CDR3 is CAISPGQGSNQPQHF. The CDR3 nucleotides read TGTGCCATCAGCCCCGGGCAGGGGTCCAATCAGCCCCAGCATTTT.

The chain employs TRBV5-5 and TRBJ2-7; 7 positions match TRBD1. Trimming cost V 0 bases and J 1 base; bases outside gene matches: 4. The CDR3 totals 15 residues. Germline loops: CDR1 SGHKS, CDR2 YYEKEE (reference sequence). Here the CDR3 reads CASSLVGGDSYEQYF. CDR3 coding DNA: TGTGCCAGCAGCTTGGTAGGGGGCGATTCCTACGAGCAGTACTTC.

The rearrangement joins TRBV9 to TRBJ2-3, with 9 bases identical to TRBD1. CDR3 size: 17 residues. J gave up 10 bases and V 0 bases, and 15 bases lay outside the gene matches. Germline V lookup: CDR1 SGDLS, CDR2 YYNGEE. The CDR3 protein is CASSVEAGQGPRGAQYF. CDR3 nucleotide sequence: TGTGCCAGCAGCGTAGAGGCCGGACAGGGGCCCAGGGGGGCGCAGTATTTT.

Comments on this clone: One end of the junction varies from germline; a read error may be responsible. The V gene is TRBV11-2, the J gene TRBJ2-7; 14 bases fit TRBD2. Looked up from germline, CDR1 is SGHAT and CDR2 is FQNNGV. The CDR3 runs to 15 residues. The CDR3 DNA sequence: TGTGCCAGCAGCTCCCAGGGACTAGCGGGAGAGCCCATAGACTTC. Translated, it gives CASSSQGLAGEPIDF.

The chain couples TRBV9 to TRBJ2-1; D is perhaps TRBD1 (6 bases). Trimming cost V 1 base and J 10 bases, with 15 bases left between them. Germline-derived CDR1 and CDR2 are SGDLS and YYNGEE. CDR3 length: 14 amino acids. The CDR3 DNA reads as TGTGCCAGCAGCGTAACAGGGAGTTGGGGGGAGCAGTTCTTC. This translates into CASSVTGSWGEQFF.

The genes are TRBV2 and TRBJ1-4, with unresolved D. V lost 9 bases to trimming and J lost 7 bases, with 12 bases between them. The V gene's germline CDR1 is SNHLY and CDR2 FYNNEI. This CDR3 comprises 12 residues. This CDR3 reads CASRRGSEKLFF. The CDR3 coding sequence is TGTGCCAGTCGACGCGGCAGTGAAAAACTGTTTTTT.

The rearrangement joins TRBV30 to TRBJ1-2; 8 positions match TRBD1. This CDR3 region has 15 residues. Trimming removed 1 base from V and 5 bases from J; junction bases left unmatched: 9. Looked up from germline, CDR1 is GTSNPN and CDR2 is SVGIG (reference sequence). The CDR3 region has the DNA TGTGCCTGGAGTGCAGGGACAGGCAGGGCGTATGGCTACACCTTC. Translating it yields CAWSAGTGRAYGYTF. The full variable domain, rest sourced from reference TRBV30 and TRBJ1-2, is SQTIHQWPATLVQPVGSPLSLECTVEGTSNPNLYWYRQAAGRGLQLLFYSVGIGQISSEVPQNLSASRPQDRQFILSSKKLLLSDSGFYLCAWSAGTGRAYGYTFGSGTRLTVV.

V and J are TRBV15 and TRBJ1-4, with D unresolved. Per germline, CDR1 LNHNV and CDR2 YYDKDF (reference sequence). Deletions cut 3 bases from V and 8 bases from J, with 10 bases between. The CDR3 runs 13 residues. This CDR3 reads CATSRAAREKLFF. In DNA, the CDR3 is TGTGCCACCAGCAGGGCCGCGAGGGAAAAACTGTTTTTT. The complete variable domain, with remaining parts taken from reference TRBV15 and TRBJ1-4, reads DAMVIQNPRYQVTQFGKPVTLSCSQTLNHNVMYWYQQKSSQAPKLLFHYYDKDFNNEADTPDNFQSRRPNTSFCFLDIRSPGLGDTAMYLCATSRAAREKLFFGSGTQLSVL.

This clone appeared a few times. This chain joins TRBV3-1 (or the pseudogene TRBV3-2) and TRBJ1-5; D possibly corresponds to TRBD1 (5 bases). Germline CDR1 LGHDT, CDR2 YNNKEL (reference sequence). The CDR3 length is 12 residues. The V end was cut by 2 bases, the J end by 9 bases, with 8 bases between. The CDR3 bases are TGTGCCAGCAGCCAAACAAGGGGGCCCCAGCATTTT. Translating it yields CASSQTRGPQHF.

The V call is TRBV20-1, the J call TRBJ2-5; perhaps TRBD2 as D (5 bases). Germline V lookup: CDR1 DFQATT, CDR2 SNEGSKA (reference sequence). The CDR3 is made up of 15 amino acids. V lost 3 bases and J 2 bases, leaving 16 bases between the germline ends. The CDR3 coding sequence is TGCAGTGCTAGTATCGATGGACTGATTCAAGAGACCCAGTACTTC. Translating gives CSASIDGLIQETQYF.

The J gene is TRBJ2-5, the V gene TRBV5-1; a weak D match, TRBD2 (5 bases). CDR3 length: 12 amino acids. V lost 4 bases and J lost 5, with 9 bases in between. From germline, CDR1 is SGHRS and CDR2 YFSETQ. Here the CDR3 reads CASSVGGETQYF. The DNA for the CDR3 is TGCGCCAGCAGCGTCGGCGGGGAGACCCAGTACTTC.

The chain uses TRBV2 and TRBJ1-1, with 11 bases aligning to TRBD1. CDR1 SNHLY and CDR2 FYNNEI come from the germline V gene. V gave up 8 bases and J gave up 8 bases; unmatched junction bases: 10. The CDR3 loop spans 14 amino acids. Written as DNA, the CDR3 is TGTGCCAGCGTTAAAATCCGGACAGGGGGCGAAGCTTTCTTT. It specifies CASVKIRTGGEAFF.

This chain links TRBV7-9 with TRBJ1-4; D call uncertain. V was cut by 5 bases and J by 0 bases, with 13 bases left in between. CDR1 SEHNR and CDR2 FQNEAQ come from the germline V gene (reference sequence). The CDR3 is 16 amino acids. For the CDR3, the DNA is TGTGCCAGCAGCCGGAGTAGCATTGCAACTAATGAAAAACTGTTTTTT. Translated, it gives CASSRSSIATNEKLFF.

The chain combines TRBV9 with TRBJ1-6; D is uncertain. This CDR3 has 13 residues. V shed 0 bases and J shed 10 bases, with 8 bases lying between them. Germline loops: CDR1 SGDLS, CDR2 YYNGEE. In DNA form, the CDR3 reads TGTGCCAGCAGCGTAGGTCGGGGATCACCCCTCCACTTT. It specifies CASSVGRGSPLHF. Full variable domain (outside the CDR3, taken from reference TRBV9 and TRBJ1-6): DSGVTQTPKHLITATGQRVTLRCSPRSGDLSVYWYQQSLDQGLQFLIQYYNGEERAKGNILERFSAQQFPDLHSELNLSSLELGDSALYFCASSVGRGSPLHFGNGTRLTVT.

V usage is TRBV4-2 and J usage is TRBJ2-5; TRBD1 is a possible D gene (7 bases). Germline V lookup: CDR1 LGHNA, CDR2 YNFKEQ. The germline V and J ends were trimmed by 0 bases and 5 bases, with 13 bases remaining between them. This CDR3 spans 15 amino acids. CDR3: CASSQDRGESETQYF. The CDR3 DNA sequence: TGTGCCAGCAGCCAAGACAGGGGGGAGAGTGAGACCCAGTACTTC.